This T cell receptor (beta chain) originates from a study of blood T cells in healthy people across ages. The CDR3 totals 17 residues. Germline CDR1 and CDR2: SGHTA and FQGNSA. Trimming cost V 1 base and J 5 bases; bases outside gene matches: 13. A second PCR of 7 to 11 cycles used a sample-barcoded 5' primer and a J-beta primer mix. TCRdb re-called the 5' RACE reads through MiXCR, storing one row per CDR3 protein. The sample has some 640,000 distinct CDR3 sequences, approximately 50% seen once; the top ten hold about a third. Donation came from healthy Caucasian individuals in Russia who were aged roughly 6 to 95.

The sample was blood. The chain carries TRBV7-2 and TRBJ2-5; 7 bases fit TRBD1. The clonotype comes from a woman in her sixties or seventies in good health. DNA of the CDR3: TGTGCCAGCAGCTTAGATCCCCGACAGGGCATGAGGGAGACCCAGTACTTC. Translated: CASSLDPRQGMRETQYF. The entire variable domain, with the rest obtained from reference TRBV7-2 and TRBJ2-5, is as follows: GAGVSQSPSNKVTEKGKDVELRCDPISGHTALYWYRQSLGQGLEFLIYFQGNSAPDKSGLPSDRFSAERTGGSVSTLTIQRTQQEDSAVYLCASSLDPRQGMRETQYFGPGTRLLVL.